Below, 29 T cell receptor beta chains from the same sample are listed, as sequenced in a study of blood T cell repertoires in COVID-19. The protocol was immunoSEQ multiplex PCR, while the TCRdb copy is restricted to in-frame clones and leaves out a portion. The table has more than 250,000 clones, around 90% seen once. Sequenced: PBMCs or T cells enriched from blood (not recorded which). Source of these receptors: a woman under 30 with acute COVID-19.

The V and J genes are TRBV6-6 and TRBJ2-7, with TRBD1 as a possible D gene (6 bases). Germline V lookup: CDR1 MNHNY, CDR2 SVGAGI (reference sequence). V dropped 6 bases and J dropped 3 bases, with 33 bases sitting between them. This CDR3 has 20 residues. CDR3 region: CASSPSPGTPRAGSFYEQYF. DNA for the CDR3: TGTGCCAGCAGCCCCTCCCCCGGGACACCAAGGGCGGGCTCCTTCTACGAGCAGTACTTC.

The genes are TRBV18 and TRBJ1-6; 9 bases line up with TRBD1. The CDR3 runs 14 residues. With V trimmed by 4 bases and J by 8 bases, 3 bases remained unmatched. Germline CDR1 is KGHSH and CDR2 is LQKENI. The CDR3 protein is CASSLTGGDSPLHF. The CDR3 nucleotides are TGTGCCAGCTCACTGACAGGGGGGGATTCACCCCTCCACTTT.

The chain carries TRBV7-9 and TRBJ2-7, with D possibly matching TRBD2 (6 bases). The length of the CDR3 is 15 residues. The V end lost 0 bases, the J end lost 5 bases, and 14 bases lay between the germline ends. The germline V gene encodes CDR1 SEHNR and CDR2 FQNEAQ (reference sequence). As DNA, the CDR3 is TGTGCCAGCAGCTTAGCGCGGGGACTGAGGAACGAGCAGTACTTC. This encodes CASSLARGLRNEQYF. Full variable domain (outside the CDR3, taken from reference TRBV7-9 and TRBJ2-7): DTGVSQNPRHKITKRGQNVTFRCDPISEHNRLYWYRQTLGQGPEFLTYFQNEAQLEKSRLLSDRFSAERPKGSFSTLEIQRTEQGDSAMYLCASSLARGLRNEQYFGPGTRLTVT.

The rearrangement joins TRBV11-2 to TRBJ2-7, with 11 nucleotides matching TRBD2. This CDR3 has 16 amino acids. J gave up 2 bases and V 4 bases, and 7 bases lay outside the gene matches. The germline V gene has CDR1 SGHAT and CDR2 FQNNGV. CDR3 loop: CASSSSGTSGPYEQYF. The CDR3 DNA reads as TGTGCCAGCAGCTCTTCCGGGACTAGCGGCCCCTACGAGCAGTACTTC.

The gene calls are TRBV2 and TRBJ1-2; D remains ambiguous. CDR1 and CDR2 (germline): SNHLY, FYNNEI. The CDR3 covers 15 residues. V gave up 2 bases and J gave up 4 bases, with 14 bases separating them. CDR3 sequence (DNA): TGTGCCAGCAGTGAAAGGATCCTTGAGGGCTATGGCTACACCTTC. Translated, it gives CASSERILEGYGYTF.

The chain recombines TRBV11-2 with TRBJ2-1; 14 bases line up with TRBD2. Germline CDR1 is SGHAT and CDR2 is FQNNGV. The CDR3 loop spans 19 amino acids. The trim removed 0 bases at V and 1 base at J, leaving 5 bases unmatched. The CDR3 here is CASSLDWTSGRRSYNEQFF. CDR3 bases: TGTGCCAGCAGCTTAGATTGGACTAGCGGGAGGCGGTCCTACAATGAGCAGTTCTTC.

V is TRBV7-8 and J is TRBJ1-6; TRBD1 matches 7 bases. This CDR3 has 15 residues. V gave up 4 bases and J gave up 0 bases; unmatched junction bases: 0. Germline assignment: CDR1 SGHVS and CDR2 FQNEAQ. CDR3 DNA: TGTGCCAGCAGCTCAGGGGGCTCCTATAATTCACCCCTCCACTTT. It specifies CASSSGGSYNSPLHF. Using reference TRBV7-8 and TRBJ1-6 for the parts outside the CDR3, the full variable domain is GAGVSQSPRYKVAKRGQDVALRCDPISGHVSLFWYQQALGQGPEFLTYFQNEAQLDKSGLPSDRFFAERPEGSVSTLKIQRTQQEDSAVYLCASSSGGSYNSPLHFGNGTRLTVT.

The chain combines TRBV9 with TRBJ2-2; the match to TRBD2 covers 10 bases. After removal of 5 bases from V and 4 bases from J, the junction contained 5 bases not matched to a gene. This CDR3 spans 15 amino acids. The germline CDR1 and CDR2 sequences are SGDLS and YYNGEE. This CDR3 reads CASRASGRGTGELFF. Written as DNA, the CDR3 is TGTGCCAGCAGAGCAAGCGGGAGGGGCACCGGGGAGCTGTTTTTT.

V and J are TRBV11-2 and TRBJ2-3, with D possibly TRBD2 on 6 matching bases. The CDR3 sequence is 15 residues long. Between the trimmed V and J ends, which lost 1 base and 8 bases, there was a span of 16 bases. The V gene's germline CDR1 is SGHAT and CDR2 FQNNGV. CDR3 nucleotide sequence: TGTGCCAGCAGCTTAGCGGGAGAGGGCGGGCGTACGCAGTATTTT. The encoded protein is CASSLAGEGGRTQYF.

The genes are TRBV6-5 and TRBJ1-5, with D tentatively TRBD1 (5 bases). The CDR3 contains 15 residues. Trimming removed 6 bases from V and 5 bases from J, with 17 bases in between. CDR1 is MNHEY and CDR2 is SVGAGI in the germline V gene. The CDR3 loop is CASSPGKTGDQPQHF. Here the CDR3 DNA reads TGTGCCAGCAGCCCCGGAAAAACGGGGGATCAGCCCCAGCATTTT.

The J gene is TRBJ1-2, the V gene TRBV6-5; the match to TRBD1 covers 7 bases. CDR1 and CDR2 (germline): MNHEY, SVGAGI. The CDR3 is 14 amino acids. The V segment lost 7 bases and the J segment 5 bases; nucleotides outside the gene matches: 10. CDR3 region: CASTRGVGIYGYTF. The CDR3 region has the DNA TGTGCCAGCACCAGGGGGGTCGGGATATATGGCTACACCTTC.

The chain uses TRBV19 and TRBJ1-2, with 9 nucleotides matching TRBD1. V was clipped by 4 bases and J by 5 bases; unmatched bases: 8. The V gene's germline CDR1 is LNHDA and CDR2 SQIVND (reference sequence). The CDR3 length is 15 residues. CDR3 region: CASSTPDRGWYGYTF. The CDR3 coding sequence is TGTGCCAGTAGTACCCCGGACAGGGGTTGGTATGGCTACACCTTC.

The V and J genes are TRBV9 and TRBJ2-3, with 14 bases matching TRBD2. Trimming cost V 4 bases and J 0 bases; bases outside gene matches: 10. The CDR3 runs to 19 residues. CDR1 is SGDLS and CDR2 is YYNGEE in the germline V gene. This CDR3 reads CASSPERTSGRLSTDTQYF. In DNA, the CDR3 is TGTGCCAGCAGCCCAGAGAGGACTAGCGGGAGGTTGAGCACAGATACGCAGTATTTT.

J is TRBJ2-1 and V is TRBV30; 7 bases line up with TRBD2. The CDR3 is made up of 12 amino acids. Unmatched junction bases numbered 7, after V lost 1 base and J lost 13 bases. Germline CDR1 GTSNPN, CDR2 SVGIG (reference sequence). The CDR3 loop reads CAWSAIREDQFF. CDR3 DNA: TGTGCCTGGAGTGCAATACGGGAGGATCAGTTCTTC.

The rearrangement joins TRBV28 to TRBJ1-4; TRBD1 might be the D (6 bases). CDR1 is MDHEN, CDR2 SYDVKM, per germline. Deletions cut 6 bases from V and 5 bases from J, with 13 bases between. This CDR3 comprises 14 residues. In DNA form, the CDR3 reads TGTGCCAGCAGCTCTGGACAGCCCAATGAAAAACTGTTTTTT. Protein: CASSSGQPNEKLFF.

The count of this clone is one. The chain is built from TRBV3-1 (or the pseudogene TRBV3-2) and TRBJ2-7, with D tentatively TRBD1 (5 bases). Germline CDR1 reads LGHDT; CDR2 reads YNNKEL (reference sequence). CDR3 length: 15 amino acids. Trimming took off 4 bases at V and 0 bases at J, with 13 bases between the two ends. The CDR3 sequence is CASSRGHRSSYEQYF. The CDR3 DNA follows: TGTGCCAGCAGCCGAGGACACCGTAGCTCCTACGAGCAGTACTTC.

V and J are TRBV5-8 and TRBJ1-4, with D possibly being TRBD1 (5 bases). This CDR3 is 16 amino acids long. Per germline, CDR1 SGHTS and CDR2 YDEGEE. V was trimmed by 3 bases and J by 1 base, leaving 13 bases between them. CDR3 region: CASSWFKTVTNEKLFF. The CDR3, as DNA: TGTGCCAGCAGCTGGTTTAAGACAGTAACTAATGAAAAACTGTTTTTT.

J is TRBJ2-1 and V is TRBV7-3; the D is unclear. The V and J ends lost 2 bases and 0 bases respectively, with 8 bases between them. Germline-derived CDR1 and CDR2 are SGHTA and FQGTGA. CDR3 length: 15 residues. For the CDR3, the DNA is TGTGCCAGCAGCTTATCCTGGAGCTCCTACAATGAGCAGTTCTTC. Protein sequence: CASSLSWSSYNEQFF.

The chain recombines TRBV5-5 with TRBJ2-1; 7 nucleotides line up with TRBD2. This CDR3 has 16 amino acids. J lost 3 bases, V lost 0 bases, and 6 bases had no gene match. Germline V gene lookup returns CDR1 SGHKS and CDR2 YYEKEE (reference sequence). In nucleotides, the CDR3 is TGTGCCAGCAGCTTGGTTCCGGCTAGCGGCTACAATGAGCAGTTCTTC. Translating gives CASSLVPASGYNEQFF.

The chain joins TRBV28 to TRBJ1-3, with 8 bases matching TRBD1. The V segment lost 2 bases and the J segment 0 bases; nucleotides outside the gene matches: 6. The CDR3 extends over 17 amino acids. Germline V CDR1 and CDR2: MDHEN, SYDVKM. CDR3: CASSLAGQGASGNTIYF. The CDR3 DNA is TGTGCCAGCAGTTTAGCAGGACAGGGCGCCTCTGGAAACACCATATATTTT.

V and J are TRBV27 and TRBJ2-7; perhaps TRBD2 as D (6 bases). Germline loops: CDR1 MNHEY, CDR2 SMNVEV (reference sequence). Trimming stripped 5 bases from V and 5 bases from J, with 22 bases between. This CDR3 comprises 16 residues. CDR3 nucleotides: TGTGCCAGCAGTCCGCTTGTTGTTGGAGGGATCCACGAGCAGTACTTC. Its protein product is CASSPLVVGGIHEQYF.

This chain connects TRBV4-1 to TRBJ1-2; D is uncertain. The CDR3 runs 13 residues. The V and J ends lost 5 bases and 6 bases respectively, with 13 bases between them. The germline V gene has CDR1 MGHRA and CDR2 YSYEKL. CDR3 nucleotide sequence: TGCGCCAGCAGCGGTTACGGGGTGAATGGCTACACCTTC. Protein: CASSGYGVNGYTF.

The chain couples TRBV5-6 to TRBJ2-5; D remains unclear. Germline CDR1 is SGHDT and CDR2 is YYEEEE. The CDR3 is 11 residues long. Deletions cut 2 bases from V and 5 bases from J, with 4 bases between. The CDR3 bases are TGTGCCAGCAGCTTTTCGGAGACCCAGTACTTC. Its translation: CASSFSETQYF.

V gene TRBV5-1 combines with J gene TRBJ2-7; 10 nucleotides match TRBD1. Germline V gene data show CDR1 as SGHRS and CDR2 as YFSETQ. Unmatched junction bases numbered 6, after V lost 5 bases and J lost 7 bases. This CDR3 comprises 13 residues. The CDR3 nucleotides read TGCGCCAGCAGAGAGACAGGGGGCCGAGAGCAGTACTTC. Translating it yields CASRETGGREQYF.

This clone is a singleton in its sample. The rearrangement joins TRBV6-5 to TRBJ2-1, with 8 bases matching TRBD2. J gave up 7 bases and V 8 bases, and 7 bases lay outside the gene matches. This CDR3 has 13 residues. Germline V lookup: CDR1 MNHEY, CDR2 SVGAGI. The CDR3 sequence is CASREGPDNEQFF. In nucleotides, the CDR3 is TGTGCCAGCCGGGAGGGCCCGGATAATGAGCAGTTCTTC.

The V gene is TRBV6-5, the J gene TRBJ2-2, with 9 bases fitting TRBD2. Germline CDR1 is MNHEY and CDR2 is SVGAGI. The ends lost 5 bases at V and 3 bases at J; junction bases unmatched: 4. The CDR3 has 15 residues. CDR3 region: CASSRVAGDTGELFF. CDR3 bases: TGTGCCAGCAGTAGAGTAGCGGGGGACACCGGGGAGCTGTTTTTT.

The chain recombines TRBV11-2 with TRBJ2-1, with a weak D call TRBD2 (6 bases). Trimming cost V 0 bases and J 10 bases, with 10 bases left between them. CDR1 is SGHAT and CDR2 is FQNNGV in the germline V gene. The CDR3 consists of 13 residues. CDR3 DNA sequence: TGTGCCAGCAGCTTAGATTACGCGGGGGAGCAGTTCTTC. Residues: CASSLDYAGEQFF.

V and J are TRBV27 and TRBJ1-5, with D possibly matching TRBD1 (5 bases). V lost 0 bases and J 7 bases, leaving 13 bases between the germline ends. The length of the CDR3 is 15 residues. The germline CDR1 and CDR2 sequences are MNHEY and SMNVEV (reference sequence). Written as DNA, the CDR3 is TGTGCCAGCAGTTTATCTGCAGGGCCCGTACAGCCCCAGCATTTT. Protein sequence: CASSLSAGPVQPQHF.

This clone showed up just once. This rearrangement joins TRBV19 to TRBJ2-7; 9 bases fit TRBD2. Germline V gene sequence: CDR1 LNHDA, CDR2 SQIVND (reference sequence). With 4 bases clipped from V and 6 bases from J, the junction kept 10 bases outside the gene matches. The CDR3 is made up of 15 amino acids. As DNA, the CDR3 is TGTGCCAGTAGTAACCGACTAGCGGCCTTGGTCGAGCAGTACTTC. Translating it yields CASSNRLAALVEQYF.